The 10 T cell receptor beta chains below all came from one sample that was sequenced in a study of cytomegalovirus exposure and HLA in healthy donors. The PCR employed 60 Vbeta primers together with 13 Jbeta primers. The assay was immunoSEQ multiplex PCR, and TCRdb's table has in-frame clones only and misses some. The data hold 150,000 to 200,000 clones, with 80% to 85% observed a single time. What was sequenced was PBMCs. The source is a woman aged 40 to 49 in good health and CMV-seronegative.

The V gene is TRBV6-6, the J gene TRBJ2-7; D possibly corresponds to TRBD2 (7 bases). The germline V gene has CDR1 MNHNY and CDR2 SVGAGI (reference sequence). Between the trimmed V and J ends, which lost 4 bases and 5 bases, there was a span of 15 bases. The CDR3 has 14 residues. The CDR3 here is CASSLGGARNEQYF. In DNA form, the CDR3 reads TGTGCCAGCAGTTTGGGGGGGGCGCGTAACGAGCAGTACTTC.

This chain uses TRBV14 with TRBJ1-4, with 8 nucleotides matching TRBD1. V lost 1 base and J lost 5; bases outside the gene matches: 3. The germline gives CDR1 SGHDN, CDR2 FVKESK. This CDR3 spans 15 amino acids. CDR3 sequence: CASSQVYRGNEKLFF. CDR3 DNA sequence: TGTGCCAGCAGCCAAGTCTACAGGGGGAATGAAAAACTGTTTTTT.

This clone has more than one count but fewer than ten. CDR3 protein: CASSLPGEQEQYF. In DNA, the CDR3 is TGTGCCAGCAGTTTACCGGGAGAACAGGAGCAGTACTTC. The V call is TRBV28, the J call TRBJ2-7; D perhaps matches TRBD2 (6 bases). The V end lost 2 bases, the J end lost 7 bases, and 12 bases lay between the germline ends. Germline assignment: CDR1 MDHEN and CDR2 SYDVKM. There are 13 residues in the CDR3. Variable domain in full (rest from reference TRBV28 and TRBJ2-7): DVKVTQSSRYLVKRTGEKVFLECVQDMDHENMFWYRQDPGLGLRLIYFSYDVKMKEKGDIPEGYSVSREKKERFSLILESASTNQTSMYLCASSLPGEQEQYFGPGTRLTVT.

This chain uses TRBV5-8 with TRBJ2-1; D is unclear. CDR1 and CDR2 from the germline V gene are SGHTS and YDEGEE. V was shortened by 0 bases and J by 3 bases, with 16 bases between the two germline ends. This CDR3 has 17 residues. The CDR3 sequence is CASSLEAGPSGYNEQFF. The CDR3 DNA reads TGTGCCAGCAGCTTGGAAGCAGGTCCTTCTGGCTACAATGAGCAGTTCTTC.

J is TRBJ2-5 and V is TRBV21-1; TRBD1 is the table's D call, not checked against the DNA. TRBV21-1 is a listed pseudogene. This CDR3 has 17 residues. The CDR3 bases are TGTGCCAGCAGCTTACCCCTCCTGACAGGGGACCAAGAGACCCAGTACTTC. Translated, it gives CASSLPLLTGDQETQYF.

The CDR3 sequence is CASNPSSGRPPYEQYF. Written as DNA, the CDR3 is TGTGCCAGCAATCCATCTAGCGGGAGGCCTCCATACGAGCAGTACTTC. The V and J genes are TRBV2 and TRBJ2-7, with 11 positions matching TRBD2. CDR3 length equals 16 residues. The V gene end was trimmed by 7 bases and the J gene end by 4 bases; junction bases not matched to a gene: 12. From germline, CDR1 is SNHLY and CDR2 FYNNEI.

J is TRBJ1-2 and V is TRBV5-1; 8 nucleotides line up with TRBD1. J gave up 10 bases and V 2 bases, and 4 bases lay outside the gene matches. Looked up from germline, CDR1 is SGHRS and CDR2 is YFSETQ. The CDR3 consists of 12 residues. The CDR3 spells CASSFSQGVYTF. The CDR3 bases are TGCGCCAGCAGCTTCTCACAGGGGGTCTACACCTTC.

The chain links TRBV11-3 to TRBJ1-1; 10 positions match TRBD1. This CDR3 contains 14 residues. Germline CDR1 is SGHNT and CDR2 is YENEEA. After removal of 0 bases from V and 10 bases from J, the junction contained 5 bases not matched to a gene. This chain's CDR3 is CASSLEGTGAGAFF. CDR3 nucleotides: TGTGCCAGCAGCTTAGAGGGGACAGGGGCGGGAGCTTTCTTT.

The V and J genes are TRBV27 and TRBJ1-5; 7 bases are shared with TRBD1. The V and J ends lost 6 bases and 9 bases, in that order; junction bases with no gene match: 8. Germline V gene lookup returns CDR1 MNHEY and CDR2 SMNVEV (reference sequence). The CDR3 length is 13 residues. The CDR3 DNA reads TGTGCCAGCAGGGACAGGCTCCAGGGGCCCCAGCATTTT. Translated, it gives CASRDRLQGPQHF.

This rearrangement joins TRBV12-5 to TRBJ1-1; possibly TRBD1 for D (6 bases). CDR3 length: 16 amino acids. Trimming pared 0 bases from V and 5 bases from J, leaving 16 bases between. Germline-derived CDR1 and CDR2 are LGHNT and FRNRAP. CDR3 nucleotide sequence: TGTGCTAGTGGTTTGGTACAGTTGGGGGCTGGGACTGAAGCTTTCTTT. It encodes CASGLVQLGAGTEAFF.